The 28 T cell receptor beta chains below were found in one sample sequenced in a study of blood T cell repertoires in COVID-19 (dated by TCRdb to the early 2020s). Library method: the immunoSEQ multiplex PCR assay. TCRdb provides this immuneACCESS table in a form limited to in-frame rearrangements. Some clones are lacking; in checked studies, under half of them reflect an unresolved V gene, and why the rest are absent is not known. The sample records fewer than 80,000 clones, approximately 78% of which are singletons. Together, the top ten hold 8% to 10% of the sample. Material for sequencing was peripheral blood. These receptors all stem from an elderly woman with acute or convalescent COVID-19.

This rearrangement joins TRBV10-3 to TRBJ1-5; D gene unclear. Trimming removed 2 bases at V and 1 base at J, with 15 bases between. Germline lookup yields CDR1 ENHRY and CDR2 SYGVKD. The CDR3 length is 17 residues. In DNA, the CDR3 is TGTGCCATCAGTGAGGGTGAGGGCCCACAGAGCAATCAGCCCCAGCATTTT. As protein: CAISEGEGPQSNQPQHF.

The chain couples TRBV18 to TRBJ1-1; 8 nucleotides agree with TRBD1. V lost 3 bases and J lost 0; bases outside the gene matches: 3. The CDR3 has 15 amino acids. CDR1 and CDR2 from the germline V gene are KGHSH and LQKENI. DNA for the CDR3: TGTGCCAGCTCACCGACAGGGGCGGTGAACACTGAAGCTTTCTTT. Translating gives CASSPTGAVNTEAFF.

This rearrangement joins TRBV10-2 to TRBJ2-7; 7 nucleotides align to TRBD1. Germline-derived CDR1 and CDR2 are WSHSY and SAAADI. This CDR3 region has 13 residues. With 5 bases clipped from V and 7 bases from J, the junction kept 8 bases outside the gene matches. CDR3 DNA: TGCGCCAGCAGTCTAAACAGGGGCGGGGAGCAGTACTTC. As protein: CASSLNRGGEQYF.

A single count supports this clone. The chain is built from TRBV19 and TRBJ1-1; the D is unclear. Looked up from germline, CDR1 is LNHDA and CDR2 is SQIVND (reference sequence). V lost 9 bases to trimming and J lost 1 base, with 12 bases between them. The CDR3 runs to 13 residues. The chain's CDR3 is CASTSTRNTEAFF. The CDR3 DNA reads TGTGCCAGCACCTCCACAAGGAACACTGAAGCTTTCTTT.

The chain joins TRBV27 to TRBJ2-3; D might be TRBD1 (6 bases). In germline, CDR1 is MNHEY, CDR2 SMNVEV (reference sequence). Trimming pared 7 bases from V and 4 bases from J, leaving 15 bases between. The CDR3 extends over 14 amino acids. CDR3 residues: CASNAQGGSDTQYF. The CDR3 region has the DNA TGTGCCAGCAACGCACAGGGCGGGTCAGATACGCAGTATTTT.

CDR3 DNA: TGTGCCAGCAGTTTACTCGGGACAGTCTCGACTAATGAAAAACTGTTTTTT. Translated, it gives CASSLLGTVSTNEKLFF. The chain joins TRBV27 to TRBJ1-4; 7 nucleotides line up with TRBD1. The germline V gene has CDR1 MNHEY and CDR2 SMNVEV (reference sequence). The V and J ends lost 2 bases and 2 bases, in that order; junction bases with no gene match: 8. The CDR3 contains 17 residues.

The rearrangement links TRBV5-6 to TRBJ1-1; TRBD1 agrees at 10 bases. The CDR3 runs 15 residues. The V gene end was trimmed by 4 bases and the J gene end by 4 bases; junction bases not matched to a gene: 7. Germline assignment: CDR1 SGHDT and CDR2 YYEEEE. CDR3 DNA: TGTGCCAGCAGCCTGCGAGGGACAGGGGCCACTGAAGCTTTCTTT. Translated, it gives CASSLRGTGATEAFF.

This clone was counted once. Here the CDR3 reads CAISDGQNQPQHF. In DNA, the CDR3 is TGTGCCATCAGTGATGGGCAGAATCAGCCCCAGCATTTT. The V call is TRBV10-3, the J call TRBJ1-5; D unresolved. From germline, CDR1 is ENHRY and CDR2 SYGVKD. Trimming took 3 bases from V and 4 from J, leaving 7 bases between them. The CDR3 extends over 13 amino acids.

The chain carries TRBV9 and TRBJ2-5; TRBD2 matches 7 bases. CDR1 and CDR2 (germline): SGDLS, YYNGEE. The length of the CDR3 is 14 residues. The V gene end was trimmed by 6 bases and the J gene end by 1 base; junction bases not matched to a gene: 6. CDR3 coding DNA: TGTGCCAGCACCGAGGGGACTACCCAAGAGACCCAGTACTTC. Translation: CASTEGTTQETQYF.

This clone was seen only once. This rearrangement joins TRBV6-1 to TRBJ1-2; no clear D. Germline V gene sequence: CDR1 MNHNS, CDR2 SASEGT. This CDR3 comprises 15 residues. V lost 2 bases, J lost 2 bases, and 12 bases lay in between. The CDR3 loop is CASSELGQLNYGYTF. Here the CDR3 DNA reads TGTGCCAGCAGTGAACTAGGCCAGCTGAACTATGGCTACACCTTC.

The count of this clone is one. The rearrangement links TRBV19 to TRBJ2-5; D is perhaps TRBD1 (6 bases). CDR3 length: 13 amino acids. V lost 6 bases to trimming and J lost 5 bases, with 13 bases between them. Per the germline V gene, CDR1 is LNHDA and CDR2 is SQIVND (reference sequence). The CDR3 loop is CASRRQVRETQYF. DNA of the CDR3: TGTGCCAGTAGGAGACAGGTTCGGGAGACCCAGTACTTC.

This clone has only a few counts. V usage is TRBV14 and J usage is TRBJ2-2; 7 bases line up with TRBD1. V dropped 7 bases and J dropped 4; count of bases not matched to a gene: 3. Per germline, CDR1 SGHDN and CDR2 FVKESK. The CDR3 has 13 residues. The DNA of the CDR3 is TGTGCCAGCAACCGACAGGGCACCGGGGAGCTGTTTTTT. Translating it yields CASNRQGTGELFF.

This chain connects TRBV6-5 to TRBJ1-1; a possible D gene is TRBD1 (6 bases). V lost 8 bases to trimming and J lost 1 base, with 14 bases between them. CDR1 and CDR2 from the germline V gene are MNHEY and SVGAGI. The CDR3 extends over 14 amino acids. The CDR3 here is CASAEQGRNTEAFF. CDR3 sequence (DNA): TGTGCCAGCGCTGAACAGGGTCGGAACACTGAAGCTTTCTTT.

The rearrangement links TRBV3-1 (or the pseudogene TRBV3-2) to TRBJ1-6, with D possibly TRBD1 on 6 matching bases. The CDR3 is made up of 16 amino acids. Trimming pared 1 base from V and 7 bases from J, leaving 14 bases between. Per the germline V gene, CDR1 is LGHDT and CDR2 is YNNKEL (reference sequence). As DNA, the CDR3 is TGTGCCAGCAGCCAAGGGGACAAGGGGCGAAATTCACCCCTCCACTTT. This codes for CASSQGDKGRNSPLHF.

The chain couples TRBV3-1 (or the pseudogene TRBV3-2) to TRBJ1-5; D not resolved. V was cut by 1 base and J by 6 bases, with 7 bases left in between. This CDR3 is 13 amino acids long. Germline-derived CDR1 and CDR2 are LGHDT and YNNKEL (reference sequence). DNA of the CDR3: TGTGCCAGCAGCCAAGCAAGGAGTCAGCCCCAGCATTTT. Amino acids: CASSQARSQPQHF.

The rearrangement joins TRBV11-2 to TRBJ1-2; possible D gene TRBD1, 5 bases. There are 15 residues in the CDR3. Between the trimmed V and J ends, which lost 1 base and 4 bases, there was a span of 13 bases. Germline CDR1 reads SGHAT; CDR2 reads FQNNGV. The CDR3 nucleotides are TGTGCCAGCAGCTTAGTGGGGGGATGGCTCTATGGCTACACCTTC. It translates to CASSLVGGWLYGYTF.

CDR3 residues: CASSRDRGHTDTQYF. For the CDR3, the DNA is TGTGCCAGCAGCCGGGACAGGGGCCACACAGATACGCAGTATTTT. This rearrangement joins TRBV7-2 to TRBJ2-3; 10 bases align to TRBD1. The CDR3 extends over 15 amino acids. CDR1 and CDR2 from the germline V gene are SGHTA and FQGNSA. V was pared by 5 bases and J by 2 bases, with 4 bases of the junction left unmatched. Looking up the rest from reference TRBV7-2 and TRBJ2-3 gives the full variable domain: GAGVSQSPSNKVTEKGKDVELRCDPISGHTALYWYRQSLGQGLEFLIYFQGNSAPDKSGLPSDRFSAERTGGSVSTLTIQRTQQEDSAVYLCASSRDRGHTDTQYFGPGTRLTVL.

V usage is TRBV3-1 (or the pseudogene TRBV3-2) and J usage is TRBJ1-2; 9 bases align to TRBD1. The CDR3 totals 12 residues. Germline V lookup: CDR1 LGHDT, CDR2 YNNKEL (reference sequence). With V trimmed by 4 bases and J by 8 bases, 2 bases remained unmatched. Here the CDR3 DNA reads TGTGCCAGCAGCCCGGACAGGGGAGGCTACACCTTC. Translation gives CASSPDRGGYTF.

The chain has TRBV19 and TRBJ1-1; 7 nucleotides align to TRBD1. Germline V gives CDR1 LNHDA, CDR2 SQIVND (reference sequence). V lost 4 bases and J lost 2; bases outside the gene matches: 10. The CDR3 is 16 amino acids. The CDR3 region has the DNA TGTGCCAGTAGTAGCGCGATGACAGGGATTAACACTGAAGCTTTCTTT. Translating gives CASSSAMTGINTEAFF.

The chain has TRBV30 and TRBJ2-1; tentatively, D is TRBD1 (8 bases). This CDR3 comprises 17 residues. V dropped 2 bases and J dropped 5 bases, with 22 bases sitting between them. Germline-derived CDR1 and CDR2 are GTSNPN and SVGIG (reference sequence). CDR3 in DNA: TGTGCCTGGAGTCCACATGCCCGGACAGGGAGGGACAATGAGCAGTTCTTC. Its protein product is CAWSPHARTGRDNEQFF. Full variable domain (remainder filled in from reference TRBV30 and TRBJ2-1): SQTIHQWPATLVQPVGSPLSLECTVEGTSNPNLYWYRQAAGRGLQLLFYSVGIGQISSEVPQNLSASRPQDRQFILSSKKLLLSDSGFYLCAWSPHARTGRDNEQFFGPGTRLTVL.

This clone was picked up a small number of times. A junction end diverges from the germline sequence, so it may reflect a read error. The CDR3 region has the DNA TGTGCCAGCAGTATATCTCGCCGGGGTTCTTCACCCCTCCACTTT. Its translation: CASSISRRGSSPLHF. The chain joins TRBV27 to TRBJ1-6; D uncertain. In germline, CDR1 is MNHEY, CDR2 SMNVEV (reference sequence). This CDR3 is built from 15 residues.

In its sample, this clone was seen a few times. J is TRBJ1-2 and V is TRBV5-1; D is uncertain. Germline loops: CDR1 SGHRS, CDR2 YFSETQ. Trimming pared 0 bases from V and 1 base from J, leaving 7 bases between. The CDR3 runs to 14 residues. CDR3 bases: TGCGCCAGCAGCTTGGATCCGTTTAACTATGGCTACACCTTC. Residues: CASSLDPFNYGYTF.

The rearrangement uses TRBV24-1 and TRBJ2-2; 8 bases are shared with TRBD1. CDR3 size: 16 residues. The V and J ends lost 1 base and 4 bases, in that order; junction bases with no gene match: 4. From germline, CDR1 is KGHDR and CDR2 SFDVKD. CDR3 in DNA: TGTGCCACCAGTGATTTTGGACAGGGAGGCACCGGGGAGCTGTTTTTT. Encoded protein: CATSDFGQGGTGELFF.

V is TRBV12-3 or TRBV12-4 and J is TRBJ1-2; D gene ambiguous. The CDR3 is 13 residues long. The V end lost 4 bases, the J end lost 4 bases, and 10 bases lay between the germline ends. CDR3 sequence: CASSSQLSYGYTF. The DNA of the CDR3 is TGTGCCAGCAGTTCTCAACTATCCTATGGCTACACCTTC.

The chain combines TRBV7-2 with TRBJ1-3, with TRBD1 as a possible D gene (5 bases). V shed 0 bases and J shed 0 bases, with 12 bases lying between them. Germline CDR1 SGHTA, CDR2 FQGNSA. This CDR3 comprises 17 residues. CDR3 DNA sequence: TGTGCCAGCAGCTTAGCTTCAGGGCTAAGCTCTGGAAACACCATATATTTT. Protein sequence: CASSLASGLSSGNTIYF.

This chain links TRBV5-8 with TRBJ1-1; possible D gene TRBD1, 6 bases. The V gene lost 0 bases and the J gene lost 1 base, with 22 bases spanning the gap. CDR1 and CDR2 from the germline V gene are SGHTS and YDEGEE. This CDR3 region has 19 residues. The CDR3 is CASSLAYSTGPQGNTEAFF. CDR3 DNA sequence: TGTGCCAGCAGCTTGGCCTACTCAACAGGACCACAGGGGAACACTGAAGCTTTCTTT.

The V call is TRBV6-4, the J call TRBJ2-2; 7 bases agree with TRBD2. J gave up 5 bases and V 0 bases, and 6 bases lay outside the gene matches. The CDR3 contains 16 residues. The germline V gene has CDR1 MRHNA and CDR2 SNTAGT. Written as DNA, the CDR3 is TGTGCCAGCAGTGACTCTCCTGGGGGGGAGACCGGGGAGCTGTTTTTT. This codes for CASSDSPGGETGELFF.

The rearrangement joins TRBV7-9 to TRBJ2-7; TRBD1 matches at 8 bases. V lost 11 bases, J lost 3 bases, and 12 bases stayed unmatched. Germline CDR1 and CDR2: SEHNR and FQNEAQ (reference sequence). The CDR3 length is 14 residues. CDR3 in amino acids: CAGIRQGLNYEQYF. The CDR3 DNA reads TGTGCCGGAATTAGACAGGGGCTGAACTACGAGCAGTACTTC.